This T cell receptor (beta chain) originates from a study of shared clonotypes between healthy human individuals. For the study at large: Plates per donor: three CD4 naive, three CD4 memory, two CD8 naive, one CD8 memory. General study results and limits: Sampling used blood alone; tissue repertoires probably differ. On the whole, naive subsets had larger estimated richness than memory subsets had.

Assay execution proceeded at the deep level. The data were produced by immunoSEQ multiplex PCR, yet TCRdb's version contains in-frame clones alone and is incomplete. The repertoire holds about 690,000 clones, with 90% as singletons. CDR1 is MDHEN, CDR2 SYDVKM, per germline. CDR3 size: 15 residues. Trimming removed 6 bases from V and 3 bases from J; junction bases left unmatched: 11. Concerning this clone itself: Its antigen is unidentified.

This receptor was identified in a man younger than 30 in good health. Some clones in this sample may be carry-over from other donors' samples. The sequencing sample was made of memory CD8+ T cells from PBMCs. Subset denoted: CD45RO+ cells pooled with CCR7-negative TemRA cells. The chain uses TRBV28 and TRBJ2-7; 7 nucleotides agree with TRBD2. Here the CDR3 DNA reads TGTGCCAGCAGCCCCGGGGGGTTCGGGGTCTACGAGCAGTACTTC. Its translation: CASSPGGFGVYEQYF.